These 25 T cell receptor beta chains came from one sample sequenced in a study of T-cell memory formation after mild COVID-19. MiXCR, run by TCRdb on the 5' RACE reads, gives a single entry per CDR3 protein. The table records around 150,000 distinct CDR3 sequences, 11% of them present only once. The sample taken for sequencing was PBMCs or a T cell subset sorted from them (not recorded which). These receptors were collected from a man between 18 and 29 years old who had mild COVID-19 (a few samples of this study predate the infection). Cell type and time point are not known.

This clonotype was seen a few times. The V call is TRBV20-1, the J call TRBJ2-7, with D maybe TRBD2 (5 bases). CDR1 DFQATT and CDR2 SNEGSKA come from the germline V gene (reference sequence). CDR3 size: 14 residues. With 6 bases removed from V and 3 bases from J, the gap between germline ends came to 18 bases. The CDR3 loop reads CSATDGPGDYEQYV. In DNA form, the CDR3 reads TGCAGTGCCACGGACGGACCCGGGGACTACGAGCAGTACGTC.

The table lists this clonotype with a few counts. The chain combines TRBV6-2 or TRBV6-3 with TRBJ1-1; D gene uncertain. CDR3 length: 17 amino acids. Germline assignment: CDR1 MNHEY and CDR2 SVGEGT. The germline V and J ends were trimmed by 1 base and 1 base, with 16 bases remaining between them. DNA of the CDR3: TGTGCCAGCAGTTACTGGTTTAAGCACACGCCGAACACTGAAGCTTTCTTT. Amino acid sequence: CASSYWFKHTPNTEAFF.

The rearrangement uses TRBV4-3 and TRBJ1-1; TRBD1 might be the D (6 bases). The V and J ends lost 4 bases and 3 bases respectively, with 9 bases between them. Germline loops: CDR1 LGHNA, CDR2 YSLEER. The CDR3 consists of 13 residues. CDR3 sequence reads: CASSLDRYTEAFF. The CDR3 DNA is TGCGCCAGCAGCCTGGACAGATACACTGAAGCTTTCTTT.

This clonotype has ten or more counts. The chain uses TRBV2 and TRBJ2-7; a weak D match, TRBD2 (6 bases). The CDR3 has 15 amino acids. In germline, CDR1 is SNHLY, CDR2 FYNNEI. V lost 6 bases to trimming and J lost 1 base, with 16 bases between them. The CDR3 DNA sequence: TGTGCCAGCAGCGCGGGACCGTGGGGTTCCTACGAGCAGTACTTC. It yields the protein CASSAGPWGSYEQYF.

The rearrangement links TRBV9 to TRBJ1-2; 7 bases map to TRBD1. The CDR3 is 16 residues long. The trim removed 0 bases at V and 4 bases at J, leaving 9 bases unmatched. Germline V gives CDR1 SGDLS, CDR2 YYNGEE. DNA of the CDR3: TGTGCCAGCAGCGTAGTAGGGCCAGGGGGAAGCTATGGCTACACCTTC. As protein: CASSVVGPGGSYGYTF.

The J gene is TRBJ1-5, the V gene TRBV11-2; no reliable D call. Looked up from germline, CDR1 is SGHAT and CDR2 is FQNNGV. The CDR3 is 13 amino acids. Trimming removed 5 bases at V and 6 bases at J, with 11 bases between. The CDR3 spells CASSMSVSQPQHF. The CDR3 DNA reads TGTGCCAGCAGCATGAGTGTAAGTCAGCCCCAGCATTTT.

This clonotype was found a few times. This chain links TRBV2 with TRBJ2-7; TRBD1 matches at 7 bases. Germline CDR1 reads SNHLY; CDR2 reads FYNNEI. The CDR3 is 14 residues long. After removal of 3 bases from V and 6 bases from J, the junction contained 8 bases not matched to a gene. In DNA form, the CDR3 reads TGTGCCAGCAGTGACCTGACAGGGATCGGCGAGCAGTACTTC. Protein sequence: CASSDLTGIGEQYF.

V is TRBV24-1 and J is TRBJ1-1; no clear D. V was cut by 2 bases and J by 4 bases, with 7 bases left in between. The CDR3 extends over 13 amino acids. The germline V gene has CDR1 KGHDR and CDR2 SFDVKD. This CDR3 reads CATSDSPGTEAFF. The CDR3 nucleotides are TGTGCCACCAGTGATTCCCCCGGCACTGAAGCTTTCTTT.

Only a few counts were recorded for this clonotype. CDR3: CSVDFPGQMNTEAFF. Here the CDR3 DNA reads TGCAGCGTTGATTTTCCGGGACAGATGAACACTGAAGCTTTCTTT. The chain uses TRBV29-1 and TRBJ1-1; 7 positions match TRBD1. The V gene end was trimmed by 3 bases and the J gene end by 0 bases; junction bases not matched to a gene: 7. The length of the CDR3 is 15 residues. The germline CDR1 and CDR2 sequences are SQVTM and ANQGSEA. Supplemented by reference TRBV29-1 and TRBJ1-1, the full variable domain reads SAVISQKPSRDICQRGTSLTIQCQVDSQVTMMFWYRQQPGQSLTLIATANQGSEATYESGFVIDKFPISRPNLTFSTLTVSNMSPEDSSIYLCSVDFPGQMNTEAFFGQGTRLTVV.

In this sample, this clonotype turned up a few times. The gene calls are TRBV5-1 and TRBJ2-3; D is uncertain. The germline V gene has CDR1 SGHRS and CDR2 YFSETQ. V lost 5 bases and J 6 bases, leaving 7 bases between the germline ends. CDR3 length: 11 residues. The CDR3 reads CASRLEDTQYF. The CDR3 DNA reads as TGCGCCAGCAGATTAGAGGATACGCAGTATTTT.

This clonotype was picked up a small number of times. V and J are TRBV7-2 and TRBJ1-1; D not resolved. The V end was cut by 2 bases, the J end by 3 bases, with 13 bases between. The CDR3 totals 15 residues. From germline, CDR1 is SGHTA and CDR2 FQGNSA. CDR3 nucleotides: TGTGCCAGCAGCTTAATCGGGGTGGAGGACACTGAAGCTTTCTTT. Amino acids: CASSLIGVEDTEAFF.

The rearrangement links TRBV5-6 to TRBJ2-7; the D gene is possibly TRBD1 (6 bases). V was trimmed by 4 bases and J by 5 bases, leaving 19 bases between them. In germline, CDR1 is SGHDT, CDR2 YYEEEE. This CDR3 region has 15 residues. CDR3 DNA: TGTGCCAGCAGCCTATCAGGGGTCCTCAAGGACGAGCAGTACTTC. Protein: CASSLSGVLKDEQYF.

The table lists this clonotype with a few counts. The chain employs TRBV18 and TRBJ2-7; D is unresolved. Trimming shortened V by 3 bases and J by 9 bases, and 12 bases separated the two germline ends. The germline CDR1 and CDR2 sequences are KGHSH and LQKENI. The CDR3 spans 12 residues. CDR3 sequence reads: CASSPDGSWQYV. The CDR3 region has the DNA TGTGCCAGCTCACCCGATGGGTCGTGGCAGTACGTC.

The V and J genes are TRBV5-5 and TRBJ2-2; tentatively, D is TRBD1 (5 bases). The ends were cut back, 1 base at V and 7 bases at J, with 14 bases in the middle. This CDR3 region has 15 residues. The germline gives CDR1 SGHKS, CDR2 YYEKEE (reference sequence). The CDR3 sequence is CASSLRRREGGELFF. The CDR3 DNA is TGTGCCAGCAGCTTGCGGCGCAGGGAAGGCGGGGAGCTGTTTTTT.

This clonotype was counted a few times. The V gene is TRBV5-1, the J gene TRBJ2-5; either TRBD1 or TRBD2 may supply D (6 bases each). The germline V gene encodes CDR1 SGHRS and CDR2 YFSETQ. The CDR3 is 14 amino acids. Trimming pared 1 base from V and 4 bases from J, leaving 11 bases between. CDR3 sequence reads: CASSLYGGGETQYF. CDR3 nucleotides: TGCGCCAGCAGCTTGTACGGAGGGGGAGAGACCCAGTACTTC.

The gene calls are TRBV20-1 and TRBJ1-5, with 7 bases that match TRBD1. Germline loops: CDR1 DFQATT, CDR2 SNEGSKA (reference sequence). The CDR3 length is 13 residues. J gave up 7 bases and V 5 bases, and 8 bases lay outside the gene matches. Written as DNA, the CDR3 is TGCAGTGCTCTTAGACAGGGTGGACAGCCCCAGCATTTT. Residues: CSALRQGGQPQHF.

The V gene is TRBV12-3 or TRBV12-4, the J gene TRBJ2-3; the D gene is possibly TRBD1 (6 bases). This CDR3 comprises 14 residues. The ends were cut back, 7 bases at V and 0 bases at J, with 11 bases in the middle. CDR3 nucleotides: TGTGCCAGCACCCGGACAGCCAGCACAGATACGCAGTATTTT. Its translation is CASTRTASTDTQYF.

The chain recombines TRBV5-6 with TRBJ2-7; D unclear. CDR1 and CDR2 (germline): SGHDT, YYEEEE. V was shortened by 5 bases and J by 0 bases, with 6 bases between the two germline ends. The CDR3 is 12 residues long. Here the CDR3 reads CASSWGSYEQYV. CDR3 bases: TGTGCCAGCAGTTGGGGCTCCTACGAGCAGTACGTC.

This clonotype occurred a few times. The chain couples TRBV29-1 to TRBJ2-5; no definite D call. Germline lookup yields CDR1 SQVTM and CDR2 ANQGSEA. The CDR3 loop spans 12 amino acids. Trimming took 5 bases from V and 0 from J, leaving 7 bases between them. As DNA, the CDR3 is TGCAGCGTTCACACAAACCAAGAGACCCAGTACTTC. It encodes CSVHTNQETQYF.

This chain uses TRBV7-2 with TRBJ2-2; D is unclear. CDR1 and CDR2 (germline): SGHTA, FQGNSA. V shed 5 bases and J shed 4 bases, with 17 bases lying between them. The CDR3 covers 16 residues. The CDR3: CASSLEWWALTGELFF. Here the CDR3 DNA reads TGTGCCAGCAGCCTAGAGTGGTGGGCACTCACCGGGGAGCTGTTTTTT. The variable domain in full, with the rest retrieved from reference TRBV7-2 and TRBJ2-2, is GAGVSQSPSNKVTEKGKDVELRCDPISGHTALYWYRQSLGQGLEFLIYFQGNSAPDKSGLPSDRFSAERTGGSVSTLTIQRTQQEDSAVYLCASSLEWWALTGELFFGEGSRLTVL.

This clonotype was seen more than once but under ten times. The J gene is TRBJ2-5, the V gene TRBV7-2; weak D call: TRBD1 (5 bases). Germline CDR1 is SGHTA and CDR2 is FQGNSA. Trimming left V 1 base short and J 7 bases short, with 16 bases between. The CDR3 runs 15 residues. For the CDR3, the DNA is TGTGCCAGCAGCTTAGATGGGGCAGGGCTACGGACCCAGTACTTC. Translation gives CASSLDGAGLRTQYF.

There are many counts of this clonotype. This chain uses TRBV7-6 with TRBJ2-6, with unresolved D. There are 15 residues in the CDR3. Germline V CDR1 and CDR2: SGHVS, FNYEAQ. V gave up 0 bases and J gave up 3 bases, with 6 bases separating them. CDR3 region: CASSLAVLGANVLTF. The CDR3 DNA reads as TGTGCCAGCAGCTTAGCGGTGCTTGGGGCCAACGTCCTGACTTTC.

This chain joins TRBV5-1 and TRBJ2-7, with 13 nucleotides matching TRBD2. The CDR3 contains 16 residues. Looked up from germline, CDR1 is SGHRS and CDR2 is YFSETQ. With 0 bases clipped from V and 6 bases from J, the junction kept 6 bases outside the gene matches. DNA of the CDR3: TGCGCCAGCAGCTTGGGAGGACTAGCGGGGGCTGGCGAGCAGTACTTC. This gives the protein CASSLGGLAGAGEQYF.

This clonotype appeared a few times. The chain couples TRBV5-5 to TRBJ1-1, with D tentatively TRBD1 (5 bases). The CDR3 is made up of 14 amino acids. V dropped 1 base and J dropped 1 base, with 8 bases sitting between them. From germline, CDR1 is SGHKS and CDR2 YYEKEE (reference sequence). The CDR3 spells CASSLTGQNTEAFF. CDR3 in DNA: TGTGCCAGCAGCTTGACAGGCCAGAACACTGAAGCTTTCTTT.

This chain links TRBV4-2 with TRBJ1-5; D unclear. V shed 0 bases and J shed 9 bases, with 15 bases lying between them. The CDR3 is made up of 15 amino acids. Looked up from germline, CDR1 is LGHNA and CDR2 is YNFKEQ. This CDR3 is CASSQDLAGRLPQHF. CDR3 nucleotides: TGTGCCAGCAGCCAAGATTTGGCCGGCCGTTTGCCCCAGCATTTT.